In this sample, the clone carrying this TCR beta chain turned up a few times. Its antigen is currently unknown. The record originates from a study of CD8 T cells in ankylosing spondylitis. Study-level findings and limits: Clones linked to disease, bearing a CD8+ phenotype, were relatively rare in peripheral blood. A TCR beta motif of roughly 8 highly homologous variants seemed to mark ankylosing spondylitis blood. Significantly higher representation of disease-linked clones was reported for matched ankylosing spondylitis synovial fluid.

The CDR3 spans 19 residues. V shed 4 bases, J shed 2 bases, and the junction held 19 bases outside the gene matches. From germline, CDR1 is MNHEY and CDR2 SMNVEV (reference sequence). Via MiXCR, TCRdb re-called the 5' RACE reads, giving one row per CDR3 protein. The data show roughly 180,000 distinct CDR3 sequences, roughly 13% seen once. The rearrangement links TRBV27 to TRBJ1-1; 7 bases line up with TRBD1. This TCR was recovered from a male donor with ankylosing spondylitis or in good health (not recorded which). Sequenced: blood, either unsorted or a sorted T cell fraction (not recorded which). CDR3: CASSSALRGRIDLNTEAFF. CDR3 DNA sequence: TGTGCCAGCAGTTCCGCATTGAGGGGGCGCATAGATTTAAACACTGAAGCTTTCTTT.